Shown below are 3 T cell receptor beta chains from a single sample sequenced in a study of blood T cell repertoires in COVID-19. The assay was immunoSEQ multiplex PCR, and TCRdb's table has in-frame clones only and misses some. Of about 240,000 clones listed, around 86% are singletons. Source material: peripheral blood. These receptors all come from a woman in her 70s with active or convalescent COVID-19.

V is TRBV20-1 and J is TRBJ2-1; D gene uncertain. The CDR3 runs 11 residues. V lost 6 bases, J lost 12 bases, and 15 bases lay in between. Germline V gives CDR1 DFQATT, CDR2 SNEGSKA (reference sequence). The CDR3: CSAVPQNGQFF. Written as DNA, the CDR3 is TGCAGTGCCGTACCGCAAAACGGGCAGTTCTTC.

This chain links TRBV6-5 with TRBJ2-6; D remains ambiguous. The CDR3 runs to 14 residues. Germline loops: CDR1 MNHEY, CDR2 SVGAGI. The V end lost 4 bases, the J end lost 3 bases, and 7 bases lay between the germline ends. Here the CDR3 reads CASSWQDGANVLTF. The CDR3 DNA reads TGTGCCAGCAGTTGGCAGGATGGGGCCAACGTCCTGACTTTC.

The V and J genes are TRBV5-4 and TRBJ1-5; 9 bases line up with TRBD1. CDR1 and CDR2 from the germline V gene are SGHNT and YYREEE (reference sequence). The CDR3 spans 16 residues. V trimming: 5 bases; J trimming: 3 bases; junction bases outside the gene matches: 9. The CDR3 region has the DNA TGTGCCAGCAGTCGACAGGGGGGGGGCGACAATCAGCCCCAGCATTTT. Its protein is CASSRQGGGDNQPQHF.